This entry lists 23 T cell receptor beta chains sequenced from one sample in a study of radiotherapy plus CTLA-4 blockade in lung cancer (dated by TCRdb to 2017 to 2018). Receptor libraries were prepared by the immunoSEQ multiplex PCR assay. The table comes from immuneACCESS by way of TCRdb, which keeps in-frame sequences with V and J called. Part of the clones is missing from these tables; in studies checked, under half for an unresolved V gene and the rest for unknown reasons. Recorded for this sample are tens of thousands of clones; 85% to 90% of them occurred a single time. The biggest ten clones account for 16% of the sample. This material consisted of peripheral blood, taken from a patient treated with radiotherapy plus ipilimumab. The receptors shown here come from a human donor with non-small cell lung cancer that progressed on radiotherapy plus ipilimumab.

The chain employs TRBV25-1 and TRBJ2-1, with 8 bases lining up with TRBD2. This CDR3 comprises 15 residues. Germline V gives CDR1 MGHDK, CDR2 SYGVNS. Trimming cost V 4 bases and J 0 bases; bases outside gene matches: 2. CDR3: CASSAAGGSYNEQFF. CDR3 in DNA: TGTGCCAGCAGTGCTGCGGGGGGCTCCTACAATGAGCAGTTCTTC.

The chain uses TRBV30 and TRBJ1-1; D is ambiguous. This CDR3 has 13 residues. CDR1 GTSNPN and CDR2 SVGIG come from the germline V gene (reference sequence). The V end lost 2 bases, the J end lost 2 bases, and 9 bases lay between the germline ends. The CDR3 here is CAWSRGANTEAFF. The CDR3 bases are TGTGCCTGGAGTCGCGGAGCCAACACTGAAGCTTTCTTT.

The chain combines TRBV27 with TRBJ2-1, with 15 bases matching TRBD2. The CDR3 has 15 amino acids. Unmatched junction bases numbered 6, after V lost 6 bases and J lost 9 bases. Per germline, CDR1 MNHEY and CDR2 SMNVEV (reference sequence). Here the CDR3 reads CASSRTSGRAIEQFF. As DNA, the CDR3 is TGTGCCAGCAGCCGGACTAGCGGGAGGGCCATTGAGCAGTTCTTC.

The rearrangement uses TRBV4-3 and TRBJ2-1; TRBD1 agrees at 8 bases. The CDR3 contains 17 residues. The germline V gene encodes CDR1 LGHNA and CDR2 YSLEER. The V gene end was trimmed by 4 bases and the J gene end by 8 bases; junction bases not matched to a gene: 16. The CDR3 here is CASSPIETPQGADEQFF. CDR3 sequence (DNA): TGCGCCAGCAGCCCCATCGAAACTCCGCAGGGGGCGGATGAGCAGTTCTTC.

CDR3 in DNA: TGCGCCAGCAGCCAAGATAGCGGGGGGGCGAGGTTGAGTGAGCAGTTCTTC. Its protein product is CASSQDSGGARLSEQFF. This chain connects TRBV4-1 to TRBJ2-1; the match to TRBD2 covers 11 bases. The V and J ends lost 0 bases and 9 bases, in that order; junction bases with no gene match: 10. Germline V lookup: CDR1 MGHRA, CDR2 YSYEKL. This CDR3 comprises 17 residues.

This chain joins TRBV23-1 and TRBJ2-5, with 7 bases lining up with TRBD2. TRBV23-1 is treated as an ORF (open reading frame) with a function not yet certain. The trim removed 0 bases at V and 1 base at J, leaving 5 bases unmatched. CDR3 length: 16 residues. This CDR3 reads CASSQSGLVGQETQYF. Here the CDR3 DNA reads TGCGCCAGCAGTCAATCCGGACTAGTGGGCCAAGAGACCCAGTACTTC.

The rearrangement links TRBV5-8 to TRBJ1-2; D gene uncertain. Looked up from germline, CDR1 is SGHTS and CDR2 is YDEGEE. The CDR3 runs 15 residues. V lost 6 bases, J lost 2 bases, and 17 bases lay in between. The DNA for the CDR3 is TGTGCCAGCAACATGAGGACTGTCCCAAACTATGGCTACACCTTC. This translates into CASNMRTVPNYGYTF.

This chain joins TRBV6-6 and TRBJ2-3, with 8 bases that match TRBD2. There are 16 residues in the CDR3. V trimming: 6 bases; J trimming: 10 bases; junction bases outside the gene matches: 18. The germline V gene has CDR1 MNHNY and CDR2 SVGAGI (reference sequence). The CDR3 DNA is TGTGCCAGCAGCTCTACCTCGGGACTAGGCCCTCTTTCGCAGTATTTT. Its translation is CASSSTSGLGPLSQYF.

The chain couples TRBV5-5 to TRBJ2-6, with D uncertain. The germline V and J ends were trimmed by 5 bases and 0 bases, with 9 bases remaining between them. CDR1 is SGHKS and CDR2 is YYEKEE in the germline V gene (reference sequence). CDR3 length: 15 residues. In DNA, the CDR3 is TGTGCCAGCAGGCCGGACGGCTCTGGGGCCAACGTCCTGACTTTC. Its protein is CASRPDGSGANVLTF.

The chain combines TRBV7-9 with TRBJ1-5; D unresolved. Germline loops: CDR1 SEHNR, CDR2 FQNEAQ (reference sequence). The CDR3 covers 13 residues. With 5 bases removed from V and 5 bases from J, the gap between germline ends came to 10 bases. CDR3 bases: TGTGCCAGCAGCGCCTACATGGATCAGCCCCAGCATTTT. It codes for CASSAYMDQPQHF.

V gene TRBV20-1 combines with J gene TRBJ2-3; D is unclear. V dropped 5 bases and J dropped 11 bases, with 11 bases sitting between them. Germline loops: CDR1 DFQATT, CDR2 SNEGSKA (reference sequence). The CDR3 spans 10 residues. The DNA for the CDR3 is TGCAGTGCTGCCGCCCCGAGGCAGTATTTT. This codes for CSAAAPRQYF.

The CDR3 here is CASSPGQGREQYF. In nucleotides, the CDR3 is TGTGCCAGCAGCCCCGGACAGGGTCGCGAGCAGTACTTC. V is TRBV5-6 and J is TRBJ2-7; 8 nucleotides line up with TRBD1. The CDR3 has 13 residues. CDR1 is SGHDT and CDR2 is YYEEEE in the germline V gene. Trimming removed 4 bases from V and 6 bases from J; junction bases left unmatched: 6. Supplemented by reference TRBV5-6 and TRBJ2-7, the full variable domain reads DAGVTQSPTHLIKTRGQQVTLRCSPKSGHDTVSWYQQALGQGPQFIFQYYEEEERQRGNFPDRFSGHQFPNYSSELNVNALLLGDSALYLCASSPGQGREQYFGPGTRLTVT.

The chain carries TRBV18 and TRBJ2-1; no clear D. This CDR3 comprises 14 residues. Trimming cost V 0 bases and J 9 bases, with 12 bases left between them. In germline, CDR1 is KGHSH, CDR2 LQKENI. CDR3 nucleotides: TGTGCCAGCTCACCACCGTCGCCGCAGGCTGAGCAGTTCTTC. Translation: CASSPPSPQAEQFF.

This chain joins TRBV9 and TRBJ2-7, with no clear D. CDR3 length: 14 amino acids. CDR1 is SGDLS and CDR2 is YYNGEE in the germline V gene. Trimming shortened V by 1 base and J by 2 bases, and 10 bases separated the two germline ends. CDR3 residues: CASSVNPDTYEQYF. For the CDR3, the DNA is TGTGCCAGCAGCGTAAATCCTGACACCTACGAGCAGTACTTC.

The chain has TRBV25-1 and TRBJ2-3; TRBD2 matches at 9 bases. V lost 3 bases and J lost 4; bases outside the gene matches: 8. The CDR3 length is 16 residues. CDR1 and CDR2 (germline): MGHDK, SYGVNS. The CDR3 spells CASSDPSGADADTQYF. DNA for the CDR3: TGTGCCAGCAGTGACCCTAGCGGGGCAGATGCAGATACGCAGTATTTT.

The CDR3 is CAWSLLYEQYF. The CDR3 DNA is TGTGCCTGGAGTTTACTGTACGAGCAGTACTTC. The chain couples TRBV30 to TRBJ2-7; D is undetermined. V dropped 2 bases and J dropped 4 bases, with 6 bases sitting between them. Germline assignment: CDR1 GTSNPN and CDR2 SVGIG (reference sequence). The CDR3 covers 11 residues.

The chain combines TRBV19 with TRBJ1-2; D is unclear. Germline lookup yields CDR1 LNHDA and CDR2 SQIVND (reference sequence). The CDR3 consists of 16 residues. Trimming took off 0 bases at V and 4 bases at J, with 15 bases between the two ends. The CDR3, as DNA: TGTGCCAGTAGTATAGATAGTAGTCGCCGCGCCTATGGCTACACCTTC. Its protein is CASSIDSSRRAYGYTF.

The chain recombines TRBV7-3 with TRBJ1-1; D not resolved. The CDR3 totals 13 residues. V shed 0 bases and J shed 3 bases, with 5 bases lying between them. Per germline, CDR1 SGHTA and CDR2 FQGTGA. CDR3 bases: TGTGCCAGCAGCTTAACCCGTTACACTGAAGCTTTCTTT. As protein: CASSLTRYTEAFF. The variable domain in full, with the rest retrieved from reference TRBV7-3 and TRBJ1-1, is GAGVSQTPSNKVTEKGKYVELRCDPISGHTALYWYRQSLGQGPEFLIYFQGTGAADDSGLPNDRFFAVRPEGSVSTLKIQRTERGDSAVYLCASSLTRYTEAFFGQGTRLTVV.

The chain uses TRBV28 and TRBJ1-2, with D hard to call. V was cut by 2 bases and J by 4 bases, with 11 bases left in between. The CDR3 spans 14 residues. Germline V gene data show CDR1 as MDHEN and CDR2 as SYDVKM. The DNA for the CDR3 is TGTGCCAGCAGTTTACAAAGGGAAGGCTATGGCTACACCTTC. Amino acid sequence: CASSLQREGYGYTF.

The gene calls are TRBV18 and TRBJ1-2; 9 bases match TRBD1. The CDR3 is 14 residues long. Germline values: CDR1 KGHSH, CDR2 LQKENI. The junction had 6 bases not matched to a gene; V was cut back by 4 bases and J by 6 bases. The DNA for the CDR3 is TGTGCCAGCTCACAACAGGGGGCGAGGGATGGCTACACCTTC. Its protein is CASSQQGARDGYTF.

The chain uses TRBV25-1 and TRBJ2-5; TRBD1 matches 9 bases. Germline CDR1 and CDR2: MGHDK and SYGVNS. This CDR3 is 12 amino acids long. V trimming: 5 bases; J trimming: 13 bases; junction bases outside the gene matches: 8. The CDR3 loop reads CASSTPGTGLYF. The CDR3 DNA is TGTGCCAGCAGTACCCCCGGGACAGGGTTGTACTTC.

The chain uses TRBV5-6 and TRBJ2-5, with D unresolved. Trimming shortened V by 4 bases and J by 2 bases, and 18 bases separated the two germline ends. This CDR3 contains 16 residues. CDR1 and CDR2 from the germline V gene are SGHDT and YYEEEE. The DNA for the CDR3 is TGTGCCAGCAGCCTGGAAGAAGGGAATATACAAGAGACCCAGTACTTC. Its translation: CASSLEEGNIQETQYF.

This chain joins TRBV19 and TRBJ1-5, with TRBD1 as a possible D gene (5 bases). The CDR3 is made up of 14 amino acids. The germline V and J ends were trimmed by 5 bases and 4 bases, with 12 bases remaining between them. Germline values: CDR1 LNHDA, CDR2 SQIVND (reference sequence). In DNA, the CDR3 is TGTGCCAGTAGTGATACGGGGCTGAATCAGCCCCAGCATTTT. Its translation: CASSDTGLNQPQHF.